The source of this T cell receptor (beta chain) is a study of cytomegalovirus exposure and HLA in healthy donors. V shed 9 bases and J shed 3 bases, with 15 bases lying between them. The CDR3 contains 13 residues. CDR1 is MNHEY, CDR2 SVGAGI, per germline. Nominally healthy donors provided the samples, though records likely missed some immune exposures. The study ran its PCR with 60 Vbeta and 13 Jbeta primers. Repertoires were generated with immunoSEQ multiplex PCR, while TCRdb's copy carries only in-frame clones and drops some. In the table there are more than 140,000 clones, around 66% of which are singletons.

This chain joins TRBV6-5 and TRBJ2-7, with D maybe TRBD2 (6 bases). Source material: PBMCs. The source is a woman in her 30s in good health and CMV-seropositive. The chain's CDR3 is CASQRDLNYEQYF. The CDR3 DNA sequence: TGTGCCAGTCAACGGGACTTGAACTACGAGCAGTACTTC.